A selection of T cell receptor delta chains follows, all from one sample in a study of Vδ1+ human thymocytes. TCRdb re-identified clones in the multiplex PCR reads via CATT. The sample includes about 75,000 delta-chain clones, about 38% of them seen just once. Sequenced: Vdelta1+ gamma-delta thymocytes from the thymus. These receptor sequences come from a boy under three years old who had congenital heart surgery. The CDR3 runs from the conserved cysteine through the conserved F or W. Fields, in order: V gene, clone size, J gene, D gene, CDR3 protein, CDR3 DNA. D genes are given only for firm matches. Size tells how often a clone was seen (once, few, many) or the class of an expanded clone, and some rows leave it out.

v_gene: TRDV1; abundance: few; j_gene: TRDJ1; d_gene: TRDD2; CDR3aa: CALAPTPRLPRRGADKLIF; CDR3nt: TGTGCTCTTGCCCCTACCCCTCGCCTTCCTAGGCGGGGGGCCGATAAACTCATCTTT
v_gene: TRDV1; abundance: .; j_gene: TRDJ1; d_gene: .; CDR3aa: CALGELLLLPAVASTDKLIF; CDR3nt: TGTGCTCTTGGGGAACTTCTCCTACTGCCGGCGGTGGCGAGCACCGATAAACTCATCTTT
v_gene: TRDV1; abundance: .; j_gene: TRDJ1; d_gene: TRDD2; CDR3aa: CALGKPSFLPTYAPSYTDKLIF; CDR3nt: TGTGCTCTTGGGAAGCCGTCCTTCCTACCCACTTACGCTCCATCTTACACCGATAAACTCATCTTT
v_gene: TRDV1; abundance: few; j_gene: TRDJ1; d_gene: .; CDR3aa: CALGERGAHSRLGSSDKLIF; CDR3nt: TGTGCTCTTGGGGAAAGAGGCGCCCATTCCCGCCTGGGGTCATCCGATAAACTCATCTTT
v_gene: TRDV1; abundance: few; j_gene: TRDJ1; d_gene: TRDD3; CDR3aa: CALGEIPYWGILYTDKLIF; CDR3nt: TGTGCTCTTGGGGAAATTCCCTACTGGGGGATCTTGTACACCGATAAACTCATCTTT
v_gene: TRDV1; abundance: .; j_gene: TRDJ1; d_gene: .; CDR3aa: CALGESGHGNTDKLIF; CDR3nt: TGTGCTCTTGGGGAATCGGGTCATGGGAACACCGATAAACTCATCTTT
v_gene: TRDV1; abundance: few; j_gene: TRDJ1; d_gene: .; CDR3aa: CALGEQARYTDKLIF; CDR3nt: TGTGCTCTTGGGGAACAAGCGAGGTACACCGATAAACTCATCTTT
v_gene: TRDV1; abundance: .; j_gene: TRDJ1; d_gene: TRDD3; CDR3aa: CALGDPILRTGGMYTDKLIF; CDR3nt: TGTGCTCTTGGGGACCCTATCCTACGCACTGGGGGAATGTACACCGATAAACTCATCTTT
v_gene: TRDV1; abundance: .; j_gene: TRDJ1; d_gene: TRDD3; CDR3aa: CALGKFPSGTGGLCTDKLIF; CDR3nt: TGTGCTCTTGGGAAATTTCCTAGCGGTACTGGGGGACTCTGCACCGATAAACTCATCTTT
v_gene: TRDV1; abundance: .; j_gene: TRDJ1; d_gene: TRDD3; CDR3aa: CALGELSHLPTRTGGYQYTDKLIF; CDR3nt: TGTGCTCTTGGGGAACTCTCCCATCTACCGACGCGCACTGGGGGATACCAGTACACCGATAAACTCATCTTT
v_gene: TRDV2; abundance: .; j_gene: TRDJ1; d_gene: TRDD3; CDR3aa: CACDTLLLGDSCYTDKPIF; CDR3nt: TGTGCCTGTGACACCCTGCTACTGGGGGATAGCTGCTACACCGATAAACCCATCTTT
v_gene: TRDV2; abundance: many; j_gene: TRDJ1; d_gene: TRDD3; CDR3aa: CACLTTGGYGVELIF; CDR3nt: TGTGCCTGCCTTACCACTGGGGGATACGGCGTAGAACTCATCTTT
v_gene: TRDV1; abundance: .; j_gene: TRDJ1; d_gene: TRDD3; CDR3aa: CALGEFYPLTPWGIEYTDKLIF; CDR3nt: TGTGCTCTTGGGGAATTCTACCCTTTGACCCCCTGGGGGATTGAGTACACCGATAAACTCATCTTT
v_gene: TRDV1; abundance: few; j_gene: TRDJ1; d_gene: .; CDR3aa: CALGATFLPSRLTGGQGAKLIF; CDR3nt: TGTGCTCTTGGGGCGACCTTCCTACCAAGCCGCCTTACTGGGGGCCAAGGGGCCAAACTCATCTTT
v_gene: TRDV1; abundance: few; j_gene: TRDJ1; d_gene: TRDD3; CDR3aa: CALGVPSPAEYWGIQYTDKLIF; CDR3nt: TGTGCTCTTGGGGTCCCTTCCCCCGCGGAGTACTGGGGGATCCAGTACACCGATAAACTCATCTTT
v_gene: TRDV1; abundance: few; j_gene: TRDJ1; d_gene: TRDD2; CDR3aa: CALGVRPSSASGAMGLYTDKLIF; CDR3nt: TGTGCTCTTGGGGTACGGCCTTCCTCCGCGTCGGGGGCCATGGGGTTATACACCGATAAACTCATCTTT
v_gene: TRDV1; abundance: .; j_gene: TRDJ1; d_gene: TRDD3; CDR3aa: CALGELLRGYSHTDKLIF; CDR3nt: TGTGCTCTTGGGGAACTCCTACGGGGATACTCACACACCGATAAACTCATCTTT
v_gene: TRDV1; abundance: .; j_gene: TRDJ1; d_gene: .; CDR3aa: CALGERGGDASADKLIF; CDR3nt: TGTGCTCTTGGGGAACGCGGGGGGGACGCGTCGGCCGATAAACTCATCTTT
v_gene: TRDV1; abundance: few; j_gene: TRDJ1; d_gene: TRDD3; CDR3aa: CALGDPRPKGLGDTDKLIF; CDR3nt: TGTGCTCTTGGGGATCCCCGACCTAAGGGACTGGGGGATACCGATAAACTCATCTTT
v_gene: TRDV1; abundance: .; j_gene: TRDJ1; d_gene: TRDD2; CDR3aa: CALGEPFLRGHKLIF; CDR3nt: TGTGCTCTTGGGGAACCGTTCCTACGAGGCCATAAACTCATCTTT
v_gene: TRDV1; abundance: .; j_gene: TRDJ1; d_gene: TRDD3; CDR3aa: CALGELGTGGYVPHTDKLIF; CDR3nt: TGTGCTCTTGGGGAACTCGGGACTGGGGGATACGTACCCCACACCGATAAACTCATCTTT
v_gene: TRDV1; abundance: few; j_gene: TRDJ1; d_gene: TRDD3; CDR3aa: CALGVPLPRGIRADKLIF; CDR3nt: TGTGCTCTTGGGGTTCCACTTCCTAGGGGGATACGAGCCGATAAACTCATCTTT
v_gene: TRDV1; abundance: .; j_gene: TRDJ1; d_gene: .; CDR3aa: CALGERRASFRLTDKLIF; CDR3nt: TGTGCTCTTGGGGAACGGCGGGCCTCTTTCCGTCTTACCGATAAACTCATCTTT
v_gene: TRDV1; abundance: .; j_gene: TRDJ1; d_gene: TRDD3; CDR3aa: CALGEPPQGADWGIRELIF; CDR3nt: TGTGCTCTTGGGGAACCACCCCAGGGGGCCGACTGGGGGATAAGGGAACTCATCTTT
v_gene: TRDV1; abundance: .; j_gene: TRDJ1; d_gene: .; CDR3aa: CALGGGDRCEDTKRWTDKLIF; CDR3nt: TGTGCTCTTGGGGGGGGAGATAGGTGCGAGGATACCAAGCGGTGGACCGATAAACTCATCTTT
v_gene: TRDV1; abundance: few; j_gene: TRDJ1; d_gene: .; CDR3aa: CALGVVGFPSTDKLIF; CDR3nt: TGTGCTCTTGGGGTCGTTGGTTTTCCGAGTACCGATAAACTCATCTTT
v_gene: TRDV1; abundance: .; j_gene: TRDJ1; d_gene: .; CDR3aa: CALGPSFGRNCNDKLIF; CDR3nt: TGTGCTCTTGGGCCATCCTTTGGGCGTAACTGCAACGATAAACTCATCTTT
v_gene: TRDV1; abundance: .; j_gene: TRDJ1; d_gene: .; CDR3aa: CALGDLLRGGLADTDKLIF; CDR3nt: TGTGCTCTTGGGGACCTTCTACGTGGGGGGCTCGCGGACACCGATAAACTCATCTTT
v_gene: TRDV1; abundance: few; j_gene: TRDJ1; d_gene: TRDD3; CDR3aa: CALGEPPRGDWGWYTDKLIF; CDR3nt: TGTGCTCTTGGGGAACCCCCGAGGGGAGACTGGGGGTGGTACACCGATAAACTCATCTTT
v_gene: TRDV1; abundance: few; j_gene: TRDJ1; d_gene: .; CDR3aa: CALGQLGPFMATGVGTDKLIF; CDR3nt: TGTGCTCTTGGGCAATTGGGGCCCTTCATGGCTACGGGCGTCGGCACCGATAAACTCATCTTC
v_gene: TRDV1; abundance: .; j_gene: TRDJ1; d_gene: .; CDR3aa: CALGESESSKDRSHLTDKLIF; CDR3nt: TGTGCTCTTGGGGAAAGTGAATCTTCCAAAGACAGGTCGCACCTCACCGATAAACTCATCTTT
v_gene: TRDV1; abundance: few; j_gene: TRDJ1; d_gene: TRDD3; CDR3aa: CALGTPRWGIRNTDKLIF; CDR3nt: TGTGCTCTTGGGACTCCTAGATGGGGGATACGTAACACCGATAAACTCATCTTT
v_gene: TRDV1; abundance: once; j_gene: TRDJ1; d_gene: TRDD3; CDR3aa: CALGELWGYGGIKDLIKLIF; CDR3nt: TGTGCTCTTGGGGAACTCTGGGGCTACGGGGGGATAAAGGACCTGATAAAACTCATCTTT